This T cell receptor (beta chain) was obtained from a study of blood T cell repertoires in COVID-19. Study background: Samples of COVID-19 (acute and convalescent) were obtained from the United States, Italy and Spain. PBMCs, B-cell-depleted T cells, or T cells provided the cDNA or gDNA that made up the material.

The V and J ends lost 2 bases and 8 bases, in that order; junction bases with no gene match: 2. CDR3 length equals 14 residues. The germline V gene encodes CDR1 SGHNT and CDR2 YENEEA. The table came from immunoSEQ multiplex PCR; TCRdb's copy has only in-frame clones and leaves some out. The table lists roughly 59,000 clones, less than 80% of them singletons. The source of this sequence is a human donor in a cohort sampled during active COVID-19. Sequenced sample: peripheral blood. This sequence joins TRBV11-3 and TRBJ2-2, with 10 nucleotides matching TRBD2. The CDR3 nucleotides are TGTGCCAGCAGCTTACTAGCGGGAGTGGGGGAGCTGTTTTTT. Translated, it gives CASSLLAGVGELFF.